At least ten counts were recorded for the clone carrying this T cell receptor beta chain. What it recognizes is unknown. Samples came from axillary lymph nodes draining the breast cancer. This entry belongs to a study of breast tumors, draining lymph nodes, adjacent tissues. Overall study results and limits: Tumor repertoires ranked between lymph nodes and nontumor tissue in diversity, with V and J gene preferences. Most tumor T cells seemingly derive from lymph node, then expand in tumor. Luminal-like breast cancer showed significantly higher tumor–nontumor repertoire similarity than basal-like.

One entry per CDR3 protein results from TCRdb running MiXCR on the multiplex PCR reads. The sample lists approximately 88,000 distinct CDR3 sequences, approximately 28% occurring once. This TCR came from a female donor with breast cancer. Some clones in this sample may be carry-over from other donors' samples. Sequenced: axillary lymph node tissue.

This CDR3 reads CSAAGTRGETQYF. The CDR3 coding sequence is TGCAGTGCTGCCGGGACGAGGGGAGAGACCCAGTACTTC. V is TRBV20-1 and J is TRBJ2-5, with D perhaps given as TRBD1 or TRBD2 (5 bases each). Looked up from germline, CDR1 is DFQATT and CDR2 is SNEGSKA (reference sequence). Trimming cost V 5 bases and J 4 bases, with 14 bases left between them. This CDR3 has 13 residues.